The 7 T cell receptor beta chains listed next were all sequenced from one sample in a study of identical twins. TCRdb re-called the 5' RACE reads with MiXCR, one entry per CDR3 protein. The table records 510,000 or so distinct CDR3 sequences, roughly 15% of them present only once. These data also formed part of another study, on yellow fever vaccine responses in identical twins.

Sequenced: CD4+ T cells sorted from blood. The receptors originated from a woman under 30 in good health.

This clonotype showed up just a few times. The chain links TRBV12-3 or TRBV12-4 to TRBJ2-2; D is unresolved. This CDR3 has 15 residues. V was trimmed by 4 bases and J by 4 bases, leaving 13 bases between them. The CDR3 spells CASSSAIGGTGELFF. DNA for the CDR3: TGTGCCAGCAGTTCCGCCATTGGCGGCACCGGGGAGCTGTTTTTT.

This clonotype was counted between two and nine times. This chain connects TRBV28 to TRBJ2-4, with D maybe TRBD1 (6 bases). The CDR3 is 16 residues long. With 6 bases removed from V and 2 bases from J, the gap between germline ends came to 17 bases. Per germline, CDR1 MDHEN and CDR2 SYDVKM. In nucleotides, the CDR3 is TGTGCCAGCAGCCCCCTCGGGCAGGGGACCAAAAACATTCAGTACTTC. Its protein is CASSPLGQGTKNIQYF.

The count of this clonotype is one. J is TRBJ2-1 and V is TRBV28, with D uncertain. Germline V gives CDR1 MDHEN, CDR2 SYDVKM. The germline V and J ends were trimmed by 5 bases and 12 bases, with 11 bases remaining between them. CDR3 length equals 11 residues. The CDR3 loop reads CASSAEFGQFF. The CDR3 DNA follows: TGTGCCAGCAGTGCCGAGTTTGGGCAGTTCTTC.

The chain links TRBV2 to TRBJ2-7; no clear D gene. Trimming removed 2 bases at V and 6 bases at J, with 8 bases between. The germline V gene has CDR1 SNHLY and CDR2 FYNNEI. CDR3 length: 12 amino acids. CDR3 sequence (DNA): TGTGCCAGCAGTGAACTGGTTCGCGAGCAGTACTTC. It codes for CASSELVREQYF.

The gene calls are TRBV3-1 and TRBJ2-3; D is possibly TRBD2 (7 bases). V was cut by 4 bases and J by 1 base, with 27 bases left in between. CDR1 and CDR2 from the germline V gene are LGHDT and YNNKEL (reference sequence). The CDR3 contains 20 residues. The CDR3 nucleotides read TGTGCCAGCAGCCTGATTAGGGGGGGCGGCGGGGAAAAGCGCACAGATACGCAGTATTTT. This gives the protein CASSLIRGGGGEKRTDTQYF.

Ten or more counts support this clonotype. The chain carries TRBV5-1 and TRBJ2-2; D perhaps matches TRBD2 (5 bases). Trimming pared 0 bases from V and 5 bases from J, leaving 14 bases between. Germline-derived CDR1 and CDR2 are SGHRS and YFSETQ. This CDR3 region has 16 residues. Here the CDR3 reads CASSLGLAGGTGELFF. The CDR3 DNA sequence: TGCGCCAGCAGCTTGGGGCTAGCTGGTGGGACCGGGGAGCTGTTTTTT.

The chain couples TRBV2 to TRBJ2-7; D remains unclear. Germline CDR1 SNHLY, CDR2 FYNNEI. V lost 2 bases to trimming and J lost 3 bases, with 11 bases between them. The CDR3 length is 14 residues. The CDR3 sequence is CASSEFRVGYEQYF. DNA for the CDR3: TGTGCCAGCAGTGAATTTCGGGTGGGCTACGAGCAGTACTTC.